The 3 T cell receptor beta chains reported below all come from one sample, sequenced in a study of OX40 agonist ivuxolimab in advanced cancers. The library came from the immunoSEQ multiplex PCR assay. TCRdb provides this immuneACCESS table in a form limited to in-frame rearrangements. Some clones are lacking; in checked studies, under half of them reflect an unresolved V gene, and why the rest are absent is not known. Recorded for this sample are tens of thousands of clones; about 81% of them occurred a single time. The ten largest account for 5% of the sample. Specimen: CD4+ or CD8+ T cells sorted from blood, collected in a trial of the OX40 agonist ivuxolimab. The receptors were gathered from an adult with an advanced solid tumor such as melanoma, head and neck, liver or kidney cancer.

The chain recombines TRBV5-4 with TRBJ2-3; 9 positions match TRBD2. The V gene end was trimmed by 0 bases and the J gene end by 7 bases; junction bases not matched to a gene: 9. The CDR3 totals 16 residues. Germline V gene sequence: CDR1 SGHNT, CDR2 YYREEE (reference sequence). The DNA for the CDR3 is TGTGCCAGCAGCTTGGACGGCGGGGGGGCCTCAAATACGCAGTATTTT. Its translation is CASSLDGGGASNTQYF.

In its sample, this clone ranks as medium-sized (0.01 to 0.1%). The V and J genes are TRBV5-8 and TRBJ1-5; the D is unclear. This CDR3 is 18 amino acids long. From germline, CDR1 is SGHTS and CDR2 YDEGEE. Trimming took 0 bases from V and 2 from J, leaving 18 bases between them. The CDR3 nucleotides read TGTGCCAGCAGCTTGGGATCTCTTCTGGGTGTTCGCAATCAGCCCCAGCATTTT. Its protein product is CASSLGSLLGVRNQPQHF.

The rearrangement uses TRBV7-6 and TRBJ2-5; D is possibly TRBD2 (6 bases). The CDR3 spans 15 residues. The V gene lost 5 bases and the J gene lost 2 bases, with 15 bases spanning the gap. The germline V gene has CDR1 SGHVS and CDR2 FNYEAQ. For the CDR3, the DNA is TGTGCCAGCAGCCCTCCCCCTGGGACTCAAGAGACCCAGTACTTC. Its translation: CASSPPPGTQETQYF.